Here is one TCR beta chain with its context. What it binds is not known. Mismatch with germline at one junction end may stem from a read error. These data belong to a study of identical twins. The CDR3 loop spans 14 amino acids. TCRdb ran MiXCR on the 5' RACE reads and lists one entry per CDR3 protein. In the table there are 1.5 million or so distinct CDR3 sequences, around 33% of which are singletons. Notes on the study in general: Low generation probability was overrepresented in out-of-frame alpha sequences shared by twins.

Sequences were obtained from cord blood. V usage is TRBV12-3 or TRBV12-4 and J usage is TRBJ1-6; TRBD1 agrees at 10 bases. The receptor's source is a newborn girl in good health. CDR3 amino acids: CAGSQGQGNSPLHF. DNA of the CDR3: TGTGCCGGCAGTCAGGGACAGGGGAATTCACCCCTCCACTTT.